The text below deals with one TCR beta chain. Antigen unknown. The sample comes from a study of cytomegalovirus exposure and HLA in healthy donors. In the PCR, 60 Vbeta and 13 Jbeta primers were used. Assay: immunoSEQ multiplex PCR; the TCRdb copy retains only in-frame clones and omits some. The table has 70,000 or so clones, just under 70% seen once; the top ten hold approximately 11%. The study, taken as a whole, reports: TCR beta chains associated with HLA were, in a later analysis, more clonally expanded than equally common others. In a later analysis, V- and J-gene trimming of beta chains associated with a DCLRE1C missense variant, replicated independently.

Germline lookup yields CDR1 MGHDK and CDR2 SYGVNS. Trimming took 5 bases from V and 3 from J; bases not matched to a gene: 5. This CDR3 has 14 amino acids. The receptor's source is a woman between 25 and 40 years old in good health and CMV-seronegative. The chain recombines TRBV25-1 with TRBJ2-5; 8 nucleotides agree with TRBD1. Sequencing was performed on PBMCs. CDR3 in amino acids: CASSFWTGKETQYF. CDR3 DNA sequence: TGTGCCAGCAGTTTTTGGACAGGGAAAGAGACCCAGTACTTC.